The rows below give T cell receptor beta chains drawn from one sample of a study of blood T cell repertoires in COVID-19. TCRdb keeps only in-frame clones here, not all; method: immunoSEQ multiplex PCR. The table records 150,000 to 200,000 clones, 70% to 90% of them present only once. The sequencing input was peripheral blood. The receptors were gathered from a human donor with active or convalescent COVID-19. The donor label of this sample is uncertain. The CDR3 runs from the conserved cysteine through the conserved F or W. A D gene is named only where the DNA matches it firmly.

d_gene,v_gene,j_gene,CDR3aa
.,TRBV30,TRBJ1-5,CAWRQDFNQPQHF
.,TRBV7-8,TRBJ2-7,CASSLDSWSRRSYEQYF
TRBD1,TRBV19,TRBJ1-2,CASLKTGTDYGYTF
TRBD1,TRBV5-1,TRBJ1-4,CASSLAGTGNEKLFF
TRBD1,TRBV19,TRBJ1-1,CASAGTAVNTEAFF
.,TRBV5-5,TRBJ1-1,CASSLGAGNTEAFF
.,TRBV5-1,TRBJ1-2,CASSPLGGNQGYTF
TRBD2,TRBV7-9,TRBJ2-1,CASSLGTSGIVNEQFF
.,TRBV28,TRBJ1-2,CASSFVNYGYTF
.,TRBV30,TRBJ1-6,CAWGPNRNSPLHF
.,TRBV7-2,TRBJ1-4,CASSSARGNEKLFF
TRBD2,TRBV5-1,TRBJ2-1,CASSYSGGAKNEQFF
.,TRBV7-9,TRBJ1-4,CASSQAGIGEKLFF
TRBD2,TRBV4-2,TRBJ2-3,CASSSPGTSDQDTQYF
TRBD2,TRBV5-1,TRBJ2-5,CASSLGLAGASETQYF
.,TRBV2,TRBJ2-7,CASKQGYEQYF
.,TRBV7-2,TRBJ2-7,CASSVTSSYEQYF
.,TRBV28,TRBJ1-4,CASSTDRFNEKLFF
.,TRBV28,TRBJ2-5,CASSLTPGTQETQYF
.,TRBV7-3,TRBJ1-2,CASSLGQGYGYTF
.,TRBV5-4,TRBJ1-3,CASSSPVGPGNTIYF
.,TRBV2,TRBJ2-7,CASEGDEQYF
TRBD2,TRBV30,TRBJ2-3,CASELRGGRSDTQYF
TRBD2,TRBV7-2,TRBJ2-3,CASSLLSGAWNTQYF
TRBD1,TRBV10-3,TRBJ1-3,CAISLTGAGNTIYF
TRBD1,TRBV7-6,TRBJ2-4,CASSLGTGILSAKNIQYF
TRBD2,TRBV6-6,TRBJ2-7,CASSPSIGGKTSYEQYF
.,TRBV4-2,TRBJ2-2,CASSREGGPIGELFF
.,TRBV27,TRBJ2-7,CASSLQQGSYEQYF
.,TRBV28,TRBJ1-6,CATSDRGTSSSFRNSPLHF
TRBD2,TRBV4-2,TRBJ2-4,CASSQIAGGRYIQYF